These 6 T cell receptor beta chains came from one sample sequenced in a study of CD8+CD57+ T cells in acquired aplastic anemia. Researchers used genomic DNA as the template to profile TCR beta VDJ and CDR3. Each CDR3 protein gets one entry after TCRdb re-called the reads with MiXCR. The table shows more than 250,000 distinct CDR3 sequences, with around three fifths occurring only once. What was sequenced was sorted CD4+, CD8+, or CD8+CD57+ T cells (not recorded which) from PBMCs. Every receptor here comes from a human donor with severe aplastic anemia or a healthy control (not recorded which).

This clonotype was seen at least ten times. This sequence joins TRBV29-1 and TRBJ2-2; possible D gene TRBD2, 7 bases. Trimming stripped 7 bases from V and 0 bases from J, with 15 bases between. CDR3 length: 15 residues. The germline CDR1 and CDR2 sequences are SQVTM and ANQGSEA. CDR3: CSGGGGGPNTGELFF. The CDR3, as DNA: TGCAGCGGCGGTGGGGGGGGGCCGAACACCGGGGAGCTGTTTTTT.

This clonotype was detected many times. V gene TRBV9 combines with J gene TRBJ2-5; tentatively, D is TRBD1 or TRBD2 (5 bases each). CDR3 length equals 14 residues. Trimming took 6 bases from V and 4 from J, leaving 16 bases between them. Germline V lookup: CDR1 SGDLS, CDR2 YYNGEE. CDR3 DNA sequence: TGTGCCAGCAACCCCCGAGGGGTTGGAGAGACCCAGTACTTC. Translated, it gives CASNPRGVGETQYF.

The chain has TRBV2 and TRBJ1-1; 9 bases are shared with TRBD1. Germline V gene lookup returns CDR1 SNHLY and CDR2 FYNNEI. Losses at the gene ends were 6 bases for V and 3 bases for J; bases not matched to a gene: 2. The CDR3 runs 13 residues. The CDR3 here is CASRGDRDTEAFF. The DNA of the CDR3 is TGTGCCAGCAGGGGGGACAGGGACACTGAAGCTTTCTTT. The full variable domain, in which reference TRBV2 and TRBJ1-1 provide the parts outside the CDR3, is EPEVTQTPSHQVTQMGQEVILRCVPISNHLYFYWYRQILGQKVEFLVSFYNNEISEKSEIFDDQFSVERPDGSNFTLKIRSTKLEDSAMYFCASRGDRDTEAFFGQGTRLTVV.

This rearrangement joins TRBV15 to TRBJ2-1, with a tentative D call TRBD1 (6 bases). Germline V gene data show CDR1 as LNHNV and CDR2 as YYDKDF (reference sequence). Trimming stripped 5 bases from V and 4 bases from J, with 24 bases between. The CDR3 consists of 18 residues. CDR3 sequence reads: CATSGSRGLRSRYNEQFF. The DNA for the CDR3 is TGTGCCACCAGCGGATCCAGGGGCTTGCGATCCCGTTACAATGAGCAGTTCTTC.

The rearrangement uses TRBV5-1 and TRBJ1-6; TRBD1 aligns across 9 bases. Germline V CDR1 and CDR2: SGHRS, YFSETQ. The CDR3 is made up of 16 amino acids. V lost 1 base and J lost 7; bases outside the gene matches: 6. CDR3 sequence: CASSLFGTGMNSPLHF. The CDR3, as DNA: TGCGCCAGCAGCTTGTTTGGGACAGGGATGAATTCACCCCTCCACTTT.

This clonotype was seen a handful of times. The chain carries TRBV7-3 and TRBJ2-7; 8 bases align to TRBD2. V dropped 5 bases and J dropped 7; count of bases not matched to a gene: 13. The germline V gene has CDR1 SGHTA and CDR2 FQGTGA. This CDR3 is built from 15 residues. The CDR3 nucleotides are TGTGCCAGCAGCACCTCAGCGGGAGTTGCTCAAGAGCAGTACTTC. Residues: CASSTSAGVAQEQYF.